The clone carrying this TCR beta chain was counted many times. What it recognizes is unknown. They isolated at least 6 million PBMCs from each sample. This entry belongs to a study of blood T cells in healthy people across ages. Notes on the study in general: Roughly linear age-related decline in beta diversity appeared, significant by age approximately 41.

This CDR3 spans 15 amino acids. The V gene's germline CDR1 is LGHNA and CDR2 YSLEER. V was pared by 0 bases and J by 7 bases, with 13 bases between. Primed by a sample-barcoded 5' primer and a J-beta primer mix, a second PCR proceeded for about 7 to 11 cycles. TCRdb processed the 5' RACE reads anew with MiXCR; each CDR3 protein has one entry. The data contain under 1,000,000 distinct CDR3 sequences, more than 35% of them singletons. The rearrangement joins TRBV4-3 to TRBJ2-1, with unresolved D. Sequencing was performed on blood. The receptor comes from a man of 80 years or more in good health. The CDR3 DNA follows: TGCGCCAGCAGCCAAGATGGCGCATCTTGGAATGAGCAGTTCTTC. Residues: CASSQDGASWNEQFF.